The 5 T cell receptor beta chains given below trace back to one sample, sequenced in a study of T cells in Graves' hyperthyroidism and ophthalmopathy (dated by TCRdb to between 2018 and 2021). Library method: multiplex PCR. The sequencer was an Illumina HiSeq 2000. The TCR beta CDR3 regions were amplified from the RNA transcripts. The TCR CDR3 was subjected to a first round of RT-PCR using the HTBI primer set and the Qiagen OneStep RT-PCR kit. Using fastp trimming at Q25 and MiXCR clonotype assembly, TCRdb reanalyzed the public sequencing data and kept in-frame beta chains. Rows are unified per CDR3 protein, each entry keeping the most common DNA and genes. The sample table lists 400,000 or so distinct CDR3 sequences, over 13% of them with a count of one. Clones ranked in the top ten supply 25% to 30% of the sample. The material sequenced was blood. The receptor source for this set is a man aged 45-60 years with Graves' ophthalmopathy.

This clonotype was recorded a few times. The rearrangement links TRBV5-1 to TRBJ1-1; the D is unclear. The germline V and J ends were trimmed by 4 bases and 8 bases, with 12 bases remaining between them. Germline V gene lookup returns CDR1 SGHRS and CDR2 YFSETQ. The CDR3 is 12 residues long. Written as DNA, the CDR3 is TGCGCCAGCAGCCGACCCGGCGGCGAAGCTTTCTTT. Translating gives CASSRPGGEAFF.

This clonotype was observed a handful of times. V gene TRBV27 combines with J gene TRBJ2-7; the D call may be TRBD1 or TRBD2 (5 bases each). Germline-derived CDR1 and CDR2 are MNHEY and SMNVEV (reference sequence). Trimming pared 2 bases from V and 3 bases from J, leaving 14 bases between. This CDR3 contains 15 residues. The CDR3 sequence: CASSLRGTDDYEQYF. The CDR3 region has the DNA TGTGCCAGCAGTTTACGAGGGACGGACGACTACGAGCAGTACTTC.

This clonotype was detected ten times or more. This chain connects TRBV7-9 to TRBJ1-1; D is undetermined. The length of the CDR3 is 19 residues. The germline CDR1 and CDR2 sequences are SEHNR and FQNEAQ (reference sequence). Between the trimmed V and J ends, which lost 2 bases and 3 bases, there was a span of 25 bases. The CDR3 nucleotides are TGTGCCAGCAGCTTACTCCGGCCGGCGACTCCGTCTGACGACACTGAAGCTTTCTTT. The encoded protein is CASSLLRPATPSDDTEAFF.

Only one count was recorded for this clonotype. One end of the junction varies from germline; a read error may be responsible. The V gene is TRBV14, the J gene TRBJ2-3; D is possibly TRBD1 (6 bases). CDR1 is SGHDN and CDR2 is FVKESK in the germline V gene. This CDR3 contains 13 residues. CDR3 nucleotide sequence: TGTGCCAGCCTACAGGGATCGACAGGTACGCAGTATTTT. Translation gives CASLQGSTGTQYF.

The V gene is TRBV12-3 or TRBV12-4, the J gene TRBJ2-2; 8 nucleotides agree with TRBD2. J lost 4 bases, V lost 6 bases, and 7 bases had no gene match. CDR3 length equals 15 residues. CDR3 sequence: CASSPRGGRTGELFF. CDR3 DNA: TGTGCCAGCAGCCCACGCGGGGGGCGCACCGGGGAGCTGTTTTTT.